This T cell receptor beta chain was documented in a study of T cells in Graves' hyperthyroidism and ophthalmopathy. RNA transcripts provided the source from which TCR beta CDR3 regions were amplified. In the first-round RT-PCR of the TCR CDR3, the HTBI primer set was used. In TCRdb, the multiplex PCR reads were re-called with MiXCR into one record per CDR3 protein. The profile shows more than 500,000 distinct CDR3 sequences, 14% to 15% of them singletons. Germline values: CDR1 SGHAT, CDR2 FQNNGV. Trimming removed 1 base at V and 7 bases at J, with 7 bases between. This CDR3 is 12 amino acids long. The sample holds many counts of this clonotype.

The receptor's source is a woman in her thirties or forties with Graves' ophthalmopathy. The material sequenced was blood. The rearrangement uses TRBV11-2 and TRBJ1-1, with TRBD1 as a possible D gene (5 bases). The CDR3 region has the DNA TGTGCCAGCAGCTTAGGACAGTATGAAGCTTTCTTT. It yields the protein CASSLGQYEAFF.